The 9 T cell receptor beta chains in this list originate from one sample, sequenced in a study of CD8 T cells in ankylosing spondylitis. TCRdb fed the 5' RACE reads into MiXCR, producing one record per CDR3 protein. Among some 290,000 distinct CDR3 sequences, over 15% were seen once, and the ten largest hold under 8.5%. Sample: blood, either unsorted or a sorted T cell fraction (not recorded which). Every receptor here comes from a male donor with ankylosing spondylitis or in good health (not recorded which).

This clonotype was recorded at least ten times. V gene TRBV27 combines with J gene TRBJ1-1; D gene unclear. The germline V gene encodes CDR1 MNHEY and CDR2 SMNVEV (reference sequence). The CDR3 consists of 14 residues. The V end lost 0 bases, the J end lost 0 bases, and 5 bases lay between the germline ends. CDR3 sequence reads: CASSLSGLNTEAFF. Here the CDR3 DNA reads TGTGCCAGCAGTTTATCCGGGTTGAACACTGAAGCTTTCTTT.

This clonotype has at least ten counts. J is TRBJ2-3 and V is TRBV5-1; perhaps D is TRBD1 or TRBD2 (6 bases each). CDR3 length: 15 amino acids. Germline loops: CDR1 SGHRS, CDR2 YFSETQ. Trimming removed 3 bases from V and 1 base from J, with 12 bases in between. The CDR3 here is CASSSGGRGTDTQYF. In DNA, the CDR3 is TGCGCCAGCAGCTCCGGGGGCCGCGGCACAGATACGCAGTATTTT.

In this sample, this clonotype turned up a few times. The chain has TRBV5-5 and TRBJ1-6; tentatively, D is TRBD1 (5 bases). With 0 bases removed from V and 8 bases from J, the gap between germline ends came to 18 bases. Germline V lookup: CDR1 SGHKS, CDR2 YYEKEE (reference sequence). The CDR3 extends over 17 amino acids. CDR3 in DNA: TGTGCCAGCAGCTTGGCGATGTACCCGGGACGGGATTCACCCCTCCACTTT. Protein sequence: CASSLAMYPGRDSPLHF.

This clonotype was counted between two and nine times. This chain connects TRBV28 to TRBJ1-6; D not certain. The germline V gene has CDR1 MDHEN and CDR2 SYDVKM. This CDR3 is 12 amino acids long. Trimming took off 5 bases at V and 7 bases at J, with 6 bases between the two ends. DNA for the CDR3: TGTGCCAGCAGTCTCACGAATTCACCCCTCCACTTT. This encodes CASSLTNSPLHF.

This clonotype was seen more than once but under ten times. The rearrangement joins TRBV3-1 to TRBJ2-7; 14 bases align to TRBD2. With 5 bases clipped from V and 6 bases from J, the junction kept 3 bases outside the gene matches. Per germline, CDR1 LGHDT and CDR2 YNNKEL (reference sequence). There are 14 residues in the CDR3. CDR3: CASSSGLAGAEQYV. The CDR3 DNA reads as TGTGCCAGCAGCTCGGGACTAGCGGGGGCCGAGCAGTACGTC.

The chain combines TRBV7-9 with TRBJ2-5, with D perhaps matching TRBD2 (7 bases). This CDR3 spans 17 amino acids. Trimming cost V 4 bases and J 7 bases, with 25 bases left between them. Looked up from germline, CDR1 is SEHNR and CDR2 is FQNEAQ (reference sequence). Written as DNA, the CDR3 is TGTGCCAGCAGCTCTGAGGGGGGGGAGAAGCCAAGAGTGACCCAGTACTTC. Residues: CASSSEGGEKPRVTQYF.

The V call is TRBV5-1, the J call TRBJ2-1; 8 bases line up with TRBD1. Trimming cost V 4 bases and J 0 bases; bases outside gene matches: 3. Germline V gives CDR1 SGHRS, CDR2 YFSETQ. The CDR3 contains 15 residues. The CDR3 DNA sequence: TGCGCCAGCAGCAGGGACAGGAGCTCCTACAATGAGCAGTTCTTC. It translates to CASSRDRSSYNEQFF.

This clonotype was seen more than once but under ten times. The J gene is TRBJ1-1, the V gene TRBV29-1; TRBD1 aligns across 11 bases. The CDR3 totals 18 residues. From germline, CDR1 is SQVTM and CDR2 ANQGSEA. V gave up 3 bases and J gave up 3 bases; unmatched junction bases: 15. The CDR3 spells CSVEGGHRDRGVYTEAFF. The CDR3 DNA sequence: TGCAGCGTTGAGGGGGGGCACCGGGACAGGGGGGTGTACACTGAAGCTTTCTTT.

This clonotype was seen a few times. This chain connects TRBV6-4 to TRBJ2-3, with 10 bases aligning to TRBD1. The CDR3 consists of 16 residues. V was clipped by 4 bases and J by 1 base; unmatched bases: 5. Germline V lookup: CDR1 MRHNA, CDR2 SNTAGT. CDR3 DNA sequence: TGTGCCAGCAGTGTCCATGGGACAGGGGGCACAGATACGCAGTATTTT. It encodes CASSVHGTGGTDTQYF.